This TCR beta chain stems from a study of CXCR3-negative and CXCR3-positive naive CD8 T cells. Germline assignment: CDR1 LNHNV and CDR2 YYDKDF (reference sequence). CDR3 size: 13 residues. Study results and limitations: The TRBV-TRBJ usage of naive CXCR3-negative and CXCR3-positive cells was similar, but that of memory cells differed. Hydrophobicity was higher for TRB CDR3s found in CXCR3-positive naive cells than in CXCR3-negative naive cells. Relative to memory CD8+ cells, whose diversity was much lower, both naive subsets had comparably high diversity.

Within the CD8+ T cell compartment, naive cells were CD45RO-CCR7+CD27+CD95-. Each TRB cDNA library was prepared by 5' RACE (with UMI labels). TCRdb derives one entry per CDR3 protein from the 5' RACE reads, leaving out DNA. This table holds around 60,000 distinct CDR3 sequences. Comments on this clonotype: Its antigen remains unknown.

The source of this sequence is a human donor in good health. Some clones in this sample may be carry-over from other donors' samples. The sample comprised naive CXCR3+ CD8+ T cells from blood. The subset is: CD45RO-CCR7+CD27+CD95- naive CD8+ T cells expressing CXCR3 (TNR3+). The chain uses TRBV15 and TRBJ2-6. Here the CDR3 reads CATMNPGANVLTF.